The rows below give T cell receptor beta chains drawn from one sample of a study of blood T cell repertoires in COVID-19. Measured with immunoSEQ multiplex PCR; TCRdb has only the in-frame clones, and not every one. The data show some 330,000 clones, over 85% seen once. Specimen: peripheral blood. All receptors come from a woman aged 25 to 39 with COVID-19, enrolled during active disease. Both conserved end residues are part of each CDR3. The D gene is left open where the match is weak. Clone sizes are given selectively: once, few, many, or a class where the clone is expanded.

d_gene | j_gene | v_gene | abundance | CDR3aa | CDR3nt
NA | TRBJ1-1 | TRBV2 | NA | CASSGAPLGLMNTEAFF | TGTGCCAGCAGTGGGGCACCGTTGGGGCTCATGAACACTGAAGCTTTCTTT
TRBD1 | TRBJ1-2 | TRBV18 | many | CASSPDLDRGYGYTF | TGTGCCAGCTCACCGGACTTGGACAGGGGCTATGGCTACACCTTC
NA | TRBJ1-5 | TRBV24-1 | NA | CATSDGAGAQPQHF | TGTGCCACCAGTGATGGGGCTGGGGCTCAGCCCCAGCATTTT
NA | TRBJ1-2 | TRBV2 | NA | CASSTTGSYGYTF | TGTGCCAGCAGCACGACAGGAAGTTATGGCTACACCTTC
NA | TRBJ2-7 | TRBV7-8 | NA | CASSVNYEQYF | TGTGCCAGCAGCGTCAACTACGAGCAGTACTTC
NA | TRBJ1-6 | TRBV4-2 | NA | CASSLNIIGNSPLHF | TGTGCCAGCAGCCTTAATATTATCGGGAATTCACCCCTCCACTTT
NA | TRBJ2-5 | TRBV3-1/TRBV3-2 | NA | CASSPRLGLAVETQYF | TGTGCCAGCAGCCCCCGGCTCGGGCTAGCCGTGGAGACCCAGTACTTC
TRBD1 | TRBJ1-2 | TRBV7-8 | NA | CASSLRTGGRHGYTF | TGTGCCAGCAGCTTAAGGACAGGGGGGAGGCATGGCTACACCTTC
NA | TRBJ2-5 | TRBV6-5 | NA | CASSDSLAVRETQYF | TGTGCCAGCAGCGACTCCCTAGCAGTGCGGGAGACCCAGTACTTC
NA | TRBJ2-7 | TRBV7-9 | few | CASSPGLGEQYF | TGTGCCAGCAGCCCCGGACTGGGGGAGCAGTACTTC
NA | TRBJ1-1 | TRBV5-1 | NA | CASSLGFGRDTEAFF | TGCGCCAGCAGCTTGGGTTTCGGGCGGGACACTGAAGCTTTCTTT
NA | TRBJ2-7 | TRBV30 | NA | CAWSVWGRNEQYF | TGTGCCTGGAGTGTTTGGGGGCGAAACGAGCAGTACTTC
NA | TRBJ2-1 | TRBV6-2/TRBV6-3 | NA | CASSSTNSYNEQFF | TGTGCCAGCAGTAGTACAAACTCCTACAATGAGCAGTTCTTC
NA | TRBJ2-3 | TRBV4-3 | NA | CASSQFHGDTQYF | TGCGCCAGCAGCCAGTTTCACGGAGATACGCAGTATTTT
NA | TRBJ2-1 | TRBV19 | NA | CASSTTILFYNEQFF | TGTGCCAGTAGTACGACTATATTATTCTACAATGAGCAGTTCTTC
NA | TRBJ2-5 | TRBV2 | NA | CASFERRETQYF | TGTGCCAGTTTCGAGAGGCGGGAGACCCAGTACTTC
TRBD2 | TRBJ2-1 | TRBV7-8 | NA | CATTSGGTSSYNEQFF | TGTGCCACTACTAGCGGGGGGACGAGCTCCTACAATGAGCAGTTCTTC
NA | TRBJ1-1 | TRBV28 | NA | CASRDTFGNTEAFF | TGTGCCAGCAGAGACACTTTCGGGAACACTGAAGCTTTCTTT
NA | TRBJ1-1 | TRBV27 | NA | CASARGKMVLNTEAFF | TGTGCCAGCGCTCGAGGGAAAATGGTCCTGAACACTGAAGCTTTCTTT
NA | TRBJ1-5 | TRBV19 | NA | CASSILINQPQHF | TGTGCCAGTAGTATTTTAATCAATCAGCCCCAGCATTTT
NA | TRBJ2-1 | TRBV15 | NA | CATSREGLNEQFF | TGTGCCACCAGCAGGGAGGGCCTCAATGAGCAGTTCTTC
TRBD2 | TRBJ2-1 | TRBV19 | NA | CASSIQGGGADEQFF | TGTGCCAGTAGTATTCAGGGCGGGGGGGCCGACGAGCAGTTCTTC
NA | TRBJ2-1 | TRBV14 | NA | CASSQVSLASQPIYNEQFF | TGTGCCAGCAGCCAAGTCAGCCTAGCTTCCCAACCGATCTACAATGAGCAGTTCTTC
TRBD1 | TRBJ1-4 | TRBV15 | NA | CATSRGQSATNEKLFF | TGTGCCACCAGCAGGGGACAGTCTGCAACTAATGAAAAACTGTTTTTT
TRBD2 | TRBJ2-3 | TRBV29-1 | NA | CSVARGTSGDSTDTQYF | TGCAGCGTTGCGCGGGGGACTAGCGGAGATAGCACAGATACGCAGTATTTT
NA | TRBJ1-2 | TRBV10-3 | NA | CAIIWAFF | TGTGCCATCATTTGGGCCTTCTTC
NA | TRBJ1-1 | TRBV19 | NA | CASNLGQGWESTEAFF | TGTGCCAGTAACCTGGGACAAGGATGGGAGAGCACTGAAGCTTTCTTT
TRBD2 | TRBJ2-3 | TRBV5-1 | NA | CASSQLAGESDTQYF | TGCGCCAGCAGCCAACTAGCGGGGGAATCAGATACGCAGTATTTT
NA | TRBJ1-1 | TRBV29-1 | NA | CSVEWGGGTEAFF | TGCAGCGTTGAATGGGGGGGCGGAACTGAAGCTTTCTTT
TRBD1 | TRBJ2-5 | TRBV6-5 | NA | CASSRDRETQYF | TGTGCCAGCAGCCGGGACAGGGAGACCCAGTACTTC
NA | TRBJ1-5 | TRBV19 | NA | CASSIMSSGNQPQHF | TGTGCCAGTAGTATAATGAGTTCGGGGAATCAGCCCCAGCATTTT
NA | TRBJ1-4 | TRBV15 | NA | CATTPTGRSLTPQF | TGTGCCACCACCCCGACGGGGAGGTCCCTCACACCACAATTT
TRBD1 | TRBJ1-4 | TRBV2 | NA | CASSGTGTPGEKLFF | TGTGCCAGCAGCGGGACAGGGACACCTGGTGAAAAACTGTTTTTT
TRBD1 | TRBJ1-4 | TRBV6-5 | NA | CASSRGQGQGEKLFF | TGTGCCAGCAGTAGGGGACAGGGGCAGGGTGAAAAACTGTTTTTT
TRBD2 | TRBJ2-3 | TRBV7-2 | NA | CASSFGGGTDTQYF | TGTGCCAGCAGCTTCGGGGGGGGCACAGATACGCAGTATTTT
NA | TRBJ2-7 | TRBV11-3 | NA | CASSLGFGGRLYEQYF | TGTGCCAGCAGCTTAGGTTTCGGGGGAAGGCTCTACGAGCAGTACTTC
TRBD1 | TRBJ2-5 | TRBV5-8 | NA | CASSLGGQGRSKETQYF | TGTGCCAGCAGCTTGGGAGGACAGGGTAGGAGTAAAGAGACCCAGTACTTC
TRBD2 | TRBJ2-5 | TRBV11-2 | NA | CASSFLAGGPTETQYF | TGTGCCAGCAGCTTCCTAGCGGGGGGGCCCACGGAGACCCAGTACTTC
TRBD1 | TRBJ1-2 | TRBV28 | NA | CASSSTDRVGGYTF | TGTGCCAGCAGTTCCACGGACAGGGTTGGTGGCTACACCTTC
NA | TRBJ1-5 | TRBV6-5 | NA | CASSYSFGGRQPQHF | TGTGCCAGCAGTTACTCATTCGGGGGGCGACAGCCCCAGCATTTT
NA | TRBJ2-2 | TRBV4-1 | NA | CASSQVRNTGELFF | TGCGCCAGCAGCCAAGTTAGAAACACCGGGGAGCTGTTTTTT
NA | TRBJ2-1 | TRBV7-8 | once | CASSLRRDFYNEQFF | TGTGCCAGCAGCTTACGGCGGGACTTCTACAATGAGCAGTTCTTC
NA | TRBJ1-2 | TRBV18 | NA | CASSPGQGYTF | TGTGCCAGCTCACCAGGACAGGGCTACACCTTC
NA | TRBJ1-5 | TRBV18 | NA | CASSPFVSDTDQPQHF | TGTGCCAGCTCACCATTTGTATCGGACACAGATCAGCCCCAGCATTTT
TRBD1 | TRBJ1-4 | TRBV2 | once | CASSERGTGDEKLFF | TGTGCCAGCAGTGAAAGAGGGACAGGGGATGAAAAACTGTTTTTT
TRBD1 | TRBJ1-3 | TRBV5-8 | NA | CASSRHRGAGNTIYF | TGTGCCAGCAGCCGACACAGGGGAGCTGGAAACACCATATATTTT
NA | TRBJ2-1 | TRBV19 | NA | CASSIDGGWYNEQFF | TGTGCCAGTAGTATAGATGGGGGCTGGTACAATGAGCAGTTCTTC
TRBD1 | TRBJ1-2 | TRBV5-1 | NA | CARFRDRVPYGYTF | TGCGCCCGATTCCGGGACAGGGTCCCCTATGGCTACACCTTC
TRBD2 | TRBJ2-1 | TRBV9 | NA | CASSVTSGDNEQFF | TGTGCCAGCAGCGTGACTAGCGGGGACAATGAGCAGTTCTTC
NA | TRBJ2-7 | TRBV2 | NA | CASSRMSYEQYF | TGTGCCAGCTCTCGTATGTCCTACGAGCAGTACTTC
NA | TRBJ2-5 | TRBV11-2 | NA | CASSLGARVVEETQYF | TGTGCCAGCAGCTTAGGCGCACGGGTTGTGGAGGAGACCCAGTACTTC
NA | TRBJ2-3 | TRBV5-5 | NA | CASSLNPGLGATDTQYF | TGTGCCAGCAGCTTGAATCCGGGGCTGGGGGCCACAGATACGCAGTATTTT
TRBD1 | TRBJ1-1 | TRBV7-8 | NA | CASTPSRTGSTEAFF | TGTGCCAGCACCCCCTCCCGGACAGGGAGCACTGAAGCTTTCTTT
NA | TRBJ1-4 | TRBV18 | NA | CATTGGPNEKLFF | TGTGCCACCACGGGGGGCCCTAATGAAAAACTGTTTTTT
NA | TRBJ1-4 | TRBV5-5 | NA | CASSLYRDSNEKLFF | TGTGCCAGCAGCTTGTACCGGGATAGTAATGAAAAACTGTTTTTT
TRBD2 | TRBJ2-1 | TRBV3-1/TRBV3-2 | NA | CASSQGLASYNEQFF | TGTGCCAGCAGCCAAGGACTAGCGAGCTACAATGAGCAGTTCTTC
TRBD1 | TRBJ1-2 | TRBV2 | NA | CASSPGQALGYTF | TGTGCCAGCAGTCCGGGACAGGCTCTTGGCTACACCTTC
NA | TRBJ1-6 | TRBV7-6 | NA | CASSRRGVSYNSPLHF | TGTGCCAGCAGCCGTCGCGGAGTCTCCTATAATTCACCCCTCCACTTT
NA | TRBJ1-5 | TRBV4-3 | NA | CASSQDVRVNQPQHF | TGCGCCAGCAGCCAAGACGTCAGGGTTAATCAGCCCCAGCATTTT